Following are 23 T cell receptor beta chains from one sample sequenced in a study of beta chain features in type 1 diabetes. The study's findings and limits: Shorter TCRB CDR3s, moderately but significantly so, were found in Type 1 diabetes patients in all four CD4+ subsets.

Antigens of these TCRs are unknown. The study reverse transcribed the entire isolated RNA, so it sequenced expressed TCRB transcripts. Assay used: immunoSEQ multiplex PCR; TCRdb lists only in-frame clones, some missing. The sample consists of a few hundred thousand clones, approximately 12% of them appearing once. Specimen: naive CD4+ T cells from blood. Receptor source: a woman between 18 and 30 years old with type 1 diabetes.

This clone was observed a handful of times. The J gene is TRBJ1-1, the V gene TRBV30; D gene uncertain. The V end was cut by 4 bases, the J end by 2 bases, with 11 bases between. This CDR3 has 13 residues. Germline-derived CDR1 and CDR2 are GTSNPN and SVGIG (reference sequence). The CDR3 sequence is CAWKMADNTEAFF. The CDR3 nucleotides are TGTGCCTGGAAGATGGCAGATAACACTGAAGCTTTCTTT.

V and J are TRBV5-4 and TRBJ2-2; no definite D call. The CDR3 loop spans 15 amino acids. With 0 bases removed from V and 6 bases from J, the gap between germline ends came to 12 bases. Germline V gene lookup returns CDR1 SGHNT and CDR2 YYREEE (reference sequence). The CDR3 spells CASSLGGLVPGELFF. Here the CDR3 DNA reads TGTGCCAGCAGCTTGGGTGGCCTGGTGCCCGGGGAGCTGTTTTTT.

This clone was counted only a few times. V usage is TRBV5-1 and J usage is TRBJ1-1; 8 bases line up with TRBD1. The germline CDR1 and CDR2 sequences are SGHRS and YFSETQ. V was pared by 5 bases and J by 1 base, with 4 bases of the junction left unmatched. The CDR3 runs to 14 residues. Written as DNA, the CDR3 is TGCGCCAGCAGTGACCAGGGGGCGAACACTGAAGCTTTCTTT. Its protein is CASSDQGANTEAFF.

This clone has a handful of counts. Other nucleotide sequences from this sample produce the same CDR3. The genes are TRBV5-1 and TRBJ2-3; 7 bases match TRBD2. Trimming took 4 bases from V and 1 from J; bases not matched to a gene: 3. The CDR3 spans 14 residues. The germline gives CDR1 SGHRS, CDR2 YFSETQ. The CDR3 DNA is TGCGCCAGCAGCGGTACTAGCGGCACAGATACGCAGTATTTT. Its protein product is CASSGTSGTDTQYF.

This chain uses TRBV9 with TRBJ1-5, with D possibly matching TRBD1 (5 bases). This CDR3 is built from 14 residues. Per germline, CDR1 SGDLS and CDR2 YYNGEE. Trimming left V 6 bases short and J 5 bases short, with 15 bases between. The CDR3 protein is CASNRRGGDQPQHF. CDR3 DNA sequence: TGTGCCAGCAATCGGAGGGGAGGGGATCAGCCCCAGCATTTT. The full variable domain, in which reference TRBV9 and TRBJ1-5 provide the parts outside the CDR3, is DSGVTQTPKHLITATGQRVTLRCSPRSGDLSVYWYQQSLDQGLQFLIQYYNGEERAKGNILERFSAQQFPDLHSELNLSSLELGDSALYFCASNRRGGDQPQHFGDGTRLSIL.

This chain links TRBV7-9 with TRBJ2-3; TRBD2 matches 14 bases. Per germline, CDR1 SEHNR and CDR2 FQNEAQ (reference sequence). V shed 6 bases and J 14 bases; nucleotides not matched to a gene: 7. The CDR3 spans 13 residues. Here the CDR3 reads CASRPGTSGSWYF. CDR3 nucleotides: TGTGCCAGCAGGCCAGGGACTAGCGGGAGTTGGTATTTT.

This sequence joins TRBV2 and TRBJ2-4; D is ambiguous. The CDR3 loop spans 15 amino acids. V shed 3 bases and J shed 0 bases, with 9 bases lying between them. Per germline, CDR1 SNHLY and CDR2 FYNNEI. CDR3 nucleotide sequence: TGTGCCAGCAGTGAGTACTACCGAGCCAAAAACATTCAGTACTTC. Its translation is CASSEYYRAKNIQYF.

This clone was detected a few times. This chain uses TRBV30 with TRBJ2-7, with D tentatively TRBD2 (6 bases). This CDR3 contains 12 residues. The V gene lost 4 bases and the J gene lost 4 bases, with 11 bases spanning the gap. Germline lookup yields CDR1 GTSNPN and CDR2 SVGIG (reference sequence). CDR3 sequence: CAWNAGSYEQYF. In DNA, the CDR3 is TGTGCCTGGAATGCCGGGAGTTACGAGCAGTACTTC.

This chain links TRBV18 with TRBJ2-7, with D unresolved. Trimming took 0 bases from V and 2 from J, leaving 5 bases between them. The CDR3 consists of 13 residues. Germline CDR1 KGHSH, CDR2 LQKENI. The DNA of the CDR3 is TGTGCCAGCTCACCACCTGGGGCCTACGAGCAGTACGTC. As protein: CASSPPGAYEQYV.

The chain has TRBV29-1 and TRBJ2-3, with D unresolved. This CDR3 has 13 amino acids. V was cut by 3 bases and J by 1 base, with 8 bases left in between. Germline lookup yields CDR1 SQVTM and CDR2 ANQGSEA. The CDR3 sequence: CSVDSSGTDTQYF. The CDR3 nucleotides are TGCAGCGTTGACTCGTCCGGCACAGATACGCAGTATTTT.

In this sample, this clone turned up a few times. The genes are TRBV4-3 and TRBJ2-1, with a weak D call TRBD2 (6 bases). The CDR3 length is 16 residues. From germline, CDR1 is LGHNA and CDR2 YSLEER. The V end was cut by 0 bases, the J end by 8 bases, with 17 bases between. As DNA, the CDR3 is TGCGCCAGCAGCCAAGATATCGGCGGGATGGTGGATGAGCAGTTCTTC. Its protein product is CASSQDIGGMVDEQFF.

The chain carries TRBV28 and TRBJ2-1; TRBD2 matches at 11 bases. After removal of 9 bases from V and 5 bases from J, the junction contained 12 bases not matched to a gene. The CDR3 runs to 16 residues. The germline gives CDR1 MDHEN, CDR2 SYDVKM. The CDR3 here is CASSPSGRPLDNEQFF. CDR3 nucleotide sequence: TGTGCCAGTAGCCCTAGCGGGAGGCCTTTGGACAATGAGCAGTTCTTC.

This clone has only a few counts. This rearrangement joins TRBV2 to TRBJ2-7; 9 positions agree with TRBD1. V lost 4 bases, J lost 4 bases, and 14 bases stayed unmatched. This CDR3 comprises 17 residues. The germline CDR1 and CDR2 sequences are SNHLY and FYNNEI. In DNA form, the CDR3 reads TGTGCCAGCAGTGTACCCGATTTCACAGGGGGCGGGTACGAGCAGTACTTC. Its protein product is CASSVPDFTGGGYEQYF.

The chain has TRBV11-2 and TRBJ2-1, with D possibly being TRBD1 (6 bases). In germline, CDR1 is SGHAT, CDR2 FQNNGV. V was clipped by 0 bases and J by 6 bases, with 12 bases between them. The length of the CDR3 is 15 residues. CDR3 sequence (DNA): TGTGCCAGCAGCTTAGACGGGACATACCTCAATGAGCAGTTCTTC. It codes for CASSLDGTYLNEQFF.

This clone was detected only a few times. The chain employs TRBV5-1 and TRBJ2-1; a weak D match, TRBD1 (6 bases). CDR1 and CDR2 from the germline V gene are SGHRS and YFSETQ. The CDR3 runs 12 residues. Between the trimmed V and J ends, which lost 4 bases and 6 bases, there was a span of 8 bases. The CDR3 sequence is CASSQQGNEQFF. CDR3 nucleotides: TGCGCCAGCAGCCAACAGGGCAATGAGCAGTTCTTC.

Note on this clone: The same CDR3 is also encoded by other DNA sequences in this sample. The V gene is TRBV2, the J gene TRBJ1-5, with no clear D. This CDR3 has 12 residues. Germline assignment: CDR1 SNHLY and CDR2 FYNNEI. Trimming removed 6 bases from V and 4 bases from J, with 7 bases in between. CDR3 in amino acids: CASSPSNQPQHF. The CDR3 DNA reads TGTGCCAGCAGCCCGTCTAATCAGCCCCAGCATTTT.

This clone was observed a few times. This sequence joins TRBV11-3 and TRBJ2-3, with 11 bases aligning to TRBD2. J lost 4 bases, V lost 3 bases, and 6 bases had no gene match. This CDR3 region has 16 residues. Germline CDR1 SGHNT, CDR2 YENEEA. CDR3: CASSFIAGGPPDTQYF. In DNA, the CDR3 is TGTGCCAGCAGCTTCATAGCGGGAGGGCCCCCAGATACGCAGTATTTT. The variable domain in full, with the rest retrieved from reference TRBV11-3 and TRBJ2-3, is EAGVVQSPRYKIIEKKQPVAFWCNPISGHNTLYWYLQNLGQGPELLIRYENEEAVDDSQLPKDRFSAERLKGVDSTLKIQPAELGDSAVYLCASSFIAGGPPDTQYFGPGTRLTVL.

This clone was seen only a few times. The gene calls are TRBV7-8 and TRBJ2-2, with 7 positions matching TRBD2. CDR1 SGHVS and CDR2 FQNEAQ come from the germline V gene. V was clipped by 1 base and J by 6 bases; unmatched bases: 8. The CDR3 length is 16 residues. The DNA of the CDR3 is TGTGCCAGCAGCTTAGTGCGGGGAGGGCGGGCCGGGGAGCTGTTTTTT. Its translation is CASSLVRGGRAGELFF.

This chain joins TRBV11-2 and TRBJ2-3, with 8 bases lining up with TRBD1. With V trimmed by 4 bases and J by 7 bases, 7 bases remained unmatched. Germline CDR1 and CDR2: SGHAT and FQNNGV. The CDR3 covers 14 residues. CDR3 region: CASSSGQAFNTQYF. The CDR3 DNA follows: TGTGCCAGCAGCTCGGGACAGGCTTTTAATACGCAGTATTTT. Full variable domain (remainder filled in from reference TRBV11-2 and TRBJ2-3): EAGVAQSPRYKIIEKRQSVAFWCNPISGHATLYWYQQILGQGPKLLIQFQNNGVVDDSQLPKDRFSAERLKGVDSTLKIQPAKLEDSAVYLCASSSGQAFNTQYFGPGTRLTVL.

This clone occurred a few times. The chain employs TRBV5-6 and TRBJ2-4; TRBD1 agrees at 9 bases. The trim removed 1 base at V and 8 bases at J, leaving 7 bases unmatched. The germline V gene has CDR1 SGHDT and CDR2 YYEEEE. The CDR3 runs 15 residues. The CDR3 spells CASSLIGTGRHIQYF. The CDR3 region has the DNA TGTGCCAGCAGCTTGATCGGGACAGGGCGGCACATTCAGTACTTC.

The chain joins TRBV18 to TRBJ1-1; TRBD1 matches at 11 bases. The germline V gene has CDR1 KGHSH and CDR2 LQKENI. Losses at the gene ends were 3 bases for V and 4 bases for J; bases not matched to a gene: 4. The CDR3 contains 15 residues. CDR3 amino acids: CASSPRTGGFTEAFF. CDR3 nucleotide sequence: TGTGCCAGCTCACCGAGGACAGGGGGCTTCACTGAAGCTTTCTTT.

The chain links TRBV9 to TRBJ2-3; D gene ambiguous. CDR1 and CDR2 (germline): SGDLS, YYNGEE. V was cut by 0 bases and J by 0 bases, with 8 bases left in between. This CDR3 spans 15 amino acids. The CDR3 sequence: CASSVDTTSTDTQYF. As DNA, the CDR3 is TGTGCCAGCAGCGTAGATACCACTAGCACAGATACGCAGTATTTT.

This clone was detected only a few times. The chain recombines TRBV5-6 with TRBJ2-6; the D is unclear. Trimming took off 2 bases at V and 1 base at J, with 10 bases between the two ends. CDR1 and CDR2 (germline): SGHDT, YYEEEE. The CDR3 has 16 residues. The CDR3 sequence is CASSLRLTSGANVLTF. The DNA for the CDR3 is TGTGCCAGCAGCTTACGACTGACGTCTGGGGCCAACGTCCTGACTTTC. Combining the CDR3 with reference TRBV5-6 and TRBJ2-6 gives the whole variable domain DAGVTQSPTHLIKTRGQQVTLRCSPKSGHDTVSWYQQALGQGPQFIFQYYEEEERQRGNFPDRFSGHQFPNYSSELNVNALLLGDSALYLCASSLRLTSGANVLTFGAGSRLTVL.